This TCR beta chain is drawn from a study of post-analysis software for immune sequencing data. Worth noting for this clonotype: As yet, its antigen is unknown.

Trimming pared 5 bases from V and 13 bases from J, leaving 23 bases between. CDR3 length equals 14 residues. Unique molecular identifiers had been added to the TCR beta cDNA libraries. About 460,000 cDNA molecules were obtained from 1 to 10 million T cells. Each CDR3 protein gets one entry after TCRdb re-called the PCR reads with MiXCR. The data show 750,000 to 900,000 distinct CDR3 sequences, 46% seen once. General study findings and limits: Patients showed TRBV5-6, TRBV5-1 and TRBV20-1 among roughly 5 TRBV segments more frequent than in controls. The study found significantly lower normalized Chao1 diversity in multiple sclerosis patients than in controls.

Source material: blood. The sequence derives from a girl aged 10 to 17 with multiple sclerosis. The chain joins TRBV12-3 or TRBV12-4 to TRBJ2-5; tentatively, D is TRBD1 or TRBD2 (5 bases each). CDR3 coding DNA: TGTGCCAGCAGTCCAGGCAGGGACCTCAAAGGGGCGTACTTC. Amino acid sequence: CASSPGRDLKGAYF.